This entry concerns a single T cell receptor beta chain. Reverse transcription of about 0.45 to 1 ug RNA used random hexamers. TCRdb analysed the immunoSEQ multiplex PCR reads with MiXCR anew, one entry per CDR3 protein. The sample consists of roughly 150,000 distinct CDR3 sequences, just under 95% of them appearing once. The record originates from a study of CD8 T cells in Susac syndrome. The CDR3 is 16 residues long. Unmatched junction bases numbered 8, after V lost 2 bases and J lost 1 base. CDR1 SGHRS and CDR2 YFSETQ come from the germline V gene. The sequencing input was CD4+ T cells from PBMCs. The J gene is TRBJ2-5, the V gene TRBV5-1; 7 bases agree with TRBD2. This TCR was recovered from a human donor in good health. The DNA for the CDR3 is TGCGCCAGCAGCTTACGGGGCGGGGGACTCCAAGAGACCCAGTACTTC. This sequence encodes CASSLRGGGLQETQYF.